These 26 T cell receptor beta chains were sequenced from one sample in a study of blood T cell repertoires in COVID-19. Generated by immunoSEQ multiplex PCR, the TCRdb table keeps only in-frame clones and is missing some. The table has around 100,000 clones, 90% seen once; the top ten hold over 6.5%. Input material: peripheral blood. These receptors were obtained from a man aged 18 to 35 with COVID-19, enrolled during active disease.

The chain has TRBV7-2 and TRBJ1-1, with 10 bases aligning to TRBD1. CDR3 length: 16 residues. The V and J ends lost 5 bases and 1 base, in that order; junction bases with no gene match: 7. Germline assignment: CDR1 SGHTA and CDR2 FQGNSA. CDR3 nucleotides: TGTGCCAGCAGCCCACGACAGGGGGCGGGGAACACTGAAGCTTTCTTT. It codes for CASSPRQGAGNTEAFF. Variable domain in full (rest from reference TRBV7-2 and TRBJ1-1): GAGVSQSPSNKVTEKGKDVELRCDPISGHTALYWYRQSLGQGLEFLIYFQGNSAPDKSGLPSDRFSAERTGGSVSTLTIQRTQQEDSAVYLCASSPRQGAGNTEAFFGQGTRLTVV.

The chain's CDR3 is CASSVASYYNEQFF. As DNA, the CDR3 is TGTGCCAGCTCAGTGGCTAGTTACTACAATGAGCAGTTCTTC. The V gene is TRBV18, the J gene TRBJ2-1, with D unresolved. V was shortened by 5 bases and J by 3 bases, with 11 bases between the two germline ends. The germline V gene encodes CDR1 KGHSH and CDR2 LQKENI. The CDR3 consists of 14 residues.

The V call is TRBV12-2, the J call TRBJ2-5; TRBD2, the table's D call, was not compared with the DNA. TRBV12-2 is a pseudogene segment. The CDR3 has 17 amino acids. CDR3 sequence reads: CASRPGLDPTIKETQYF. The DNA of the CDR3 is TGTGCAAGTCGCCCAGGACTAGACCCAACTATCAAAGAGACCCAGTACTTC.

The CDR3 coding sequence is TGTGCCACCAGCAGAAGCCGACTAGCGGATAACAATGAGCAGTTCTTC. This gives the protein CATSRSRLADNNEQFF. J is TRBJ2-1 and V is TRBV15; the match to TRBD2 covers 9 bases. This CDR3 has 16 residues. J lost 5 bases, V lost 2 bases, and 7 bases had no gene match. The germline gives CDR1 LNHNV, CDR2 YYDKDF (reference sequence). Full variable domain (rest looked up from reference TRBV15 and TRBJ2-1): DAMVIQNPRYQVTQFGKPVTLSCSQTLNHNVMYWYQQKSSQAPKLLFHYYDKDFNNEADTPDNFQSRRPNTSFCFLDIRSPGLGDTAMYLCATSRSRLADNNEQFFGPGTRLTVL.

The CDR3 reads CASSSTSGGHNEQFF. The CDR3, as DNA: TGTGCCAGCAGTTCGACTAGCGGAGGCCACAATGAGCAGTTCTTC. The chain employs TRBV28 and TRBJ2-1, with 9 positions matching TRBD2. Trimming at V came to 4 bases and at J to 5 bases, leaving 6 bases not matched to a gene. CDR1 is MDHEN and CDR2 is SYDVKM in the germline V gene. The CDR3 runs 15 residues.

The chain recombines TRBV28 with TRBJ2-7, with 7 nucleotides matching TRBD1. J lost 3 bases, V lost 2 bases, and 1 base had no gene match. Germline V CDR1 and CDR2: MDHEN, SYDVKM. The CDR3 consists of 13 residues. This chain's CDR3 is CASSLAGGYEQYF. The DNA of the CDR3 is TGTGCCAGCAGTTTAGCAGGGGGCTACGAGCAGTACTTC.

The rearrangement joins TRBV6-5 to TRBJ2-1; TRBD1 is a possible D gene (6 bases). Per the germline V gene, CDR1 is MNHEY and CDR2 is SVGAGI. The V end was cut by 7 bases, the J end by 2 bases, with 12 bases between. The CDR3 has 14 amino acids. CDR3 residues: CASKVQGPYNEQFF. CDR3 DNA sequence: TGTGCCAGCAAGGTACAGGGCCCCTACAATGAGCAGTTCTTC.

The V call is TRBV11-1, the J call TRBJ2-7, with 10 bases identical to TRBD2. Germline loops: CDR1 SGHAT, CDR2 FQDESV (reference sequence). The CDR3 has 15 amino acids. V gave up 4 bases and J gave up 3 bases; unmatched junction bases: 6. The CDR3 DNA is TGTGCCAGCAGCTCTCCAGCGGGAGGGGTCTACGAGCAGTACTTC. Its translation is CASSSPAGGVYEQYF.

A few counts support this clone. V is TRBV24-1 and J is TRBJ2-2, with a possible D match to TRBD2 (6 bases). The V end lost 7 bases, the J end lost 5 bases, and 13 bases lay between the germline ends. The V gene's germline CDR1 is KGHDR and CDR2 SFDVKD. This CDR3 is 14 amino acids long. This chain's CDR3 is CATRGGTGTGELFF. In nucleotides, the CDR3 is TGTGCCACCAGGGGCGGGACGGGAACCGGGGAGCTGTTTTTT.

This chain uses TRBV25-1 with TRBJ2-7, with TRBD2 identical over 9 bases. The CDR3 sequence is 14 residues long. The V gene's germline CDR1 is MGHDK and CDR2 SYGVNS. The ends lost 5 bases at V and 6 bases at J; junction bases unmatched: 8. The CDR3 coding sequence is TGTGCCAGCAGTCCCCAGCGGGAGGTCCCCGAGCAGTACTTC. Protein: CASSPQREVPEQYF.

The chain carries TRBV15 and TRBJ2-5; 7 nucleotides align to TRBD2. With 2 bases clipped from V and 4 bases from J, the junction kept 7 bases outside the gene matches. The CDR3 has 15 amino acids. Per the germline V gene, CDR1 is LNHNV and CDR2 is YYDKDF (reference sequence). CDR3 coding DNA: TGTGCCACCAGCAGAAAGAGACTAGCCGGAGAGACCCAGTACTTC. It is translated as CATSRKRLAGETQYF. Full variable domain (rest looked up from reference TRBV15 and TRBJ2-5): DAMVIQNPRYQVTQFGKPVTLSCSQTLNHNVMYWYQQKSSQAPKLLFHYYDKDFNNEADTPDNFQSRRPNTSFCFLDIRSPGLGDTAMYLCATSRKRLAGETQYFGPGTRLLVL.

The chain uses TRBV4-2 and TRBJ2-4, with D perhaps TRBD2 (5 bases). CDR1 is LGHNA and CDR2 is YNFKEQ in the germline V gene. Trimming took off 4 bases at V and 4 bases at J, with 14 bases between the two ends. This CDR3 spans 15 amino acids. In nucleotides, the CDR3 is TGTGCCAGCAGCCTAACTGGACGGGAAAAAAACATTCAGTACTTC. It translates to CASSLTGREKNIQYF.

The V call is TRBV6-5, the J call TRBJ2-1; TRBD2 matches 8 bases. This CDR3 has 16 amino acids. V shed 2 bases and J 0 bases; nucleotides not matched to a gene: 3. Germline CDR1 and CDR2: MNHEY and SVGAGI. The CDR3 DNA is TGTGCCAGCAGTTACGAACTAGCGGCCTCCTACAATGAGCAGTTCTTC. It translates to CASSYELAASYNEQFF.

The V and J genes are TRBV7-2 and TRBJ2-3; D might be TRBD1 (6 bases). This CDR3 has 17 amino acids. Trimming stripped 1 base from V and 4 bases from J, with 18 bases between. Germline-derived CDR1 and CDR2 are SGHTA and FQGNSA. This CDR3 reads CASSLVLQGRGPDTQYF. CDR3 coding DNA: TGTGCCAGCAGCTTAGTGCTTCAGGGGCGCGGGCCAGATACGCAGTATTTT.

The gene calls are TRBV11-3 and TRBJ2-7; a weak D match, TRBD2 (5 bases). Germline V CDR1 and CDR2: SGHNT, YENEEA. This CDR3 spans 14 amino acids. Trimming cost V 2 bases and J 0 bases, with 8 bases left between them. CDR3 DNA sequence: TGTGCCAGCAGCTTAACTAGTAGCTCCTACGAGCAGTACTTC. This encodes CASSLTSSSYEQYF.

This chain connects TRBV6-6 to TRBJ2-2; no firm D call. The V and J ends lost 7 bases and 6 bases respectively, with 12 bases between them. The CDR3 length is 13 residues. The germline gives CDR1 MNHNY, CDR2 SVGAGI (reference sequence). Here the CDR3 reads CASITGFSGELFF. The DNA of the CDR3 is TGTGCCAGCATTACGGGTTTTTCCGGGGAGCTGTTTTTT.

J is TRBJ1-5 and V is TRBV30; TRBD1 matches at 8 bases. From germline, CDR1 is GTSNPN and CDR2 SVGIG (reference sequence). The CDR3 covers 12 residues. The CDR3 bases are TGTGCTTTGGGACAGGGCAATCAGCCCCAGCATTTT. It translates to CALGQGNQPQHF.

V is TRBV19 and J is TRBJ1-6, with D perhaps TRBD1 (6 bases). Germline CDR1 LNHDA, CDR2 SQIVND (reference sequence). Trimming took off 5 bases at V and 8 bases at J, with 13 bases between the two ends. The CDR3 has 14 amino acids. CDR3 protein: CASSSRGNDSPLHF. In DNA, the CDR3 is TGTGCCAGTAGTTCGAGGGGGAACGATTCACCCCTCCACTTT.

In the case of this clone: At the DNA level, this CDR3 is encoded by other sequences in the same sample as well. V gene TRBV7-2 combines with J gene TRBJ2-2; D possibly corresponds to TRBD2 (5 bases). CDR1 SGHTA and CDR2 FQGNSA come from the germline V gene. V dropped 3 bases and J dropped 4 bases, with 9 bases sitting between them. The CDR3 sequence is 14 residues long. CDR3 in DNA: TGTGCCAGCAGCTTTAACCGGGGCACCGGGGAGCTGTTTTTT. It specifies CASSFNRGTGELFF.

V and J are TRBV13 and TRBJ2-1, with D unresolved. The CDR3 has 13 residues. Germline V gene data show CDR1 as PRHDT and CDR2 as FYEKMQ (reference sequence). V lost 5 bases and J lost 7, with 12 bases in between. CDR3 loop: CASSKDKANEQFF. In DNA form, the CDR3 reads TGTGCCAGCAGCAAAGACAAGGCTAATGAGCAGTTCTTC.

This rearrangement joins TRBV5-1 to TRBJ2-3, with 10 bases aligning to TRBD2. Germline CDR1 SGHRS, CDR2 YFSETQ. CDR3 length: 14 amino acids. V lost 3 bases to trimming and J lost 5 bases; unmatched junction nucleotides: 3. The CDR3 DNA reads TGCGCCAGCAGCTCTCTAGCGGGAGAAGATACGCAGTATTTT. Residues: CASSSLAGEDTQYF.

The rearrangement joins TRBV10-3 to TRBJ2-7, with 10 bases lining up with TRBD2. This CDR3 is built from 16 residues. Germline CDR1 ENHRY, CDR2 SYGVKD. Trimming cost V 6 bases and J 5 bases; bases outside gene matches: 13. DNA for the CDR3: TGTGCCATCAGCGGGACTAGCAGCGGGGGGGACCACGAGCAGTACTTC. Translating it yields CAISGTSSGGDHEQYF.

The V and J genes are TRBV5-1 and TRBJ2-1; TRBD2 matches at 8 bases. Losses at the gene ends were 4 bases for V and 2 bases for J; bases not matched to a gene: 2. The CDR3 is made up of 14 amino acids. Germline V gene lookup returns CDR1 SGHRS and CDR2 YFSETQ. The CDR3 here is CASSPGLAYNEQFF. The CDR3 bases are TGCGCCAGCAGCCCGGGACTAGCCTACAATGAGCAGTTCTTC.

V usage is TRBV10-3 and J usage is TRBJ2-1; perhaps TRBD2 as D (5 bases). The CDR3 is 13 amino acids. V lost 2 bases to trimming and J lost 5 bases, with 7 bases between them. The germline CDR1 and CDR2 sequences are ENHRY and SYGVKD. CDR3 DNA: TGTGCCATCAGTGAGGGACTTCACAATGAGCAGTTCTTC. Amino acids: CAISEGLHNEQFF.

V usage is TRBV21-1 and J usage is TRBJ2-7; the table's D call TRBD2 went unverified against the DNA. TRBV21-1 is annotated as a pseudogene. The CDR3 covers 17 residues. CDR3 DNA sequence: TGTGCCAGCAGCAAAGTGCGAGAGCGGCCGGGATCCTACGAGCAGTACTTC. Protein sequence: CASSKVRERPGSYEQYF.

The gene calls are TRBV7-2 and TRBJ2-7, with D perhaps matching TRBD1 (5 bases). The CDR3 consists of 13 residues. V lost 5 bases and J 0 bases, leaving 8 bases between the germline ends. Germline-derived CDR1 and CDR2 are SGHTA and FQGNSA. CDR3 bases: TGTGCCAGCAGCCTGGGGCCCTCCTACGAGCAGTACTTC. Translating it yields CASSLGPSYEQYF.